These 20 T cell receptor beta chains were all obtained from the same sample, sequenced in a study of OX40 agonist ivuxolimab in advanced cancers. Produced via immunoSEQ multiplex PCR; TCRdb's table is partial and in-frame only. This table holds more than 55,000 clones, about four fifths found once. Sequenced here: CD4+ or CD8+ T cells sorted from blood, sampled in a trial of the OX40 agonist ivuxolimab. Source of these receptors: an adult with an advanced solid tumor such as melanoma, head and neck, liver or kidney cancer.

By sample share, this clone is medium-sized. The V call is TRBV7-9, the J call TRBJ2-1; D remains unclear. Germline V gene lookup returns CDR1 SEHNR and CDR2 FQNEAQ (reference sequence). The CDR3 sequence is 13 residues long. V lost 4 bases and J lost 6, with 10 bases in between. The CDR3 DNA reads TGTGCCAGCAGCTCAGGTGATGGCAATGAGCAGTTCTTC. Translated, it gives CASSSGDGNEQFF.

V is TRBV18 and J is TRBJ2-7; 11 bases match TRBD1. V gave up 5 bases and J gave up 3 bases; unmatched junction bases: 6. Germline V CDR1 and CDR2: KGHSH, LQKENI. This CDR3 comprises 15 residues. The CDR3 spells CASSSTGTGGYEQYF. The DNA for the CDR3 is TGTGCCAGCTCATCTACCGGGACAGGGGGCTACGAGCAGTACTTC. Drawing the rest from reference TRBV18 and TRBJ2-7, the complete variable domain is NAGVMQNPRHLVRRRGQEARLRCSPMKGHSHVYWYRQLPEEGLKFMVYLQKENIIDESGMPKERFSAEFPKEGPSILRIQQVVRGDSAAYFCASSSTGTGGYEQYFGPGTRLTVT.

This clone was seen just once. The J gene is TRBJ1-1, the V gene TRBV20-1; D remains unclear. Germline values: CDR1 DFQATT, CDR2 SNEGSKA (reference sequence). With 8 bases removed from V and 1 base from J, the gap between germline ends came to 2 bases. The CDR3 covers 9 residues. The CDR3 is CSSNTEAFF. The CDR3 DNA sequence: TGCAGTTCGAACACTGAAGCTTTCTTT.

The V gene is TRBV13, the J gene TRBJ2-2, with a possible D match to TRBD2 (7 bases). CDR1 and CDR2 from the germline V gene are PRHDT and FYEKMQ (reference sequence). V lost 5 bases to trimming and J lost 7 bases, with 11 bases between them. This CDR3 spans 13 amino acids. The chain's CDR3 is CASSRRGGGELFF. Here the CDR3 DNA reads TGTGCCAGCAGCCGAAGGGGGGGCGGGGAGCTGTTTTTT.

J is TRBJ2-2 and V is TRBV9; D uncertain. The CDR3 consists of 14 residues. Germline V gene data show CDR1 as SGDLS and CDR2 as YYNGEE. V shed 4 bases and J shed 1 base, with 8 bases lying between them. The CDR3 spells CASSLRWNTGELFF. The CDR3 region has the DNA TGTGCCAGCAGCTTGAGGTGGAACACCGGGGAGCTGTTTTTT.

The chain links TRBV5-5 to TRBJ1-5, with 8 bases aligning to TRBD1. The CDR3 spans 14 residues. The J segment lost 7 bases and the V segment lost 0 bases, leaving 3 bases of the junction unmatched. Germline V gene data show CDR1 as SGHKS and CDR2 as YYEKEE (reference sequence). The CDR3 nucleotides are TGTGCCAGCAGCTTGGTACAGGGGGACCAGCCCCAGCATTTT. This gives the protein CASSLVQGDQPQHF.

The rearrangement joins TRBV5-6 to TRBJ2-7, with a possible D match to TRBD1 (6 bases). Trimming pared 1 base from V and 7 bases from J, leaving 30 bases between. Germline V CDR1 and CDR2: SGHDT, YYEEEE. The CDR3 has 19 residues. CDR3 sequence (DNA): TGTGCCAGCAGCTTGACGAGGGGGTTTCGGGGTCGGCAACAAATTGAGCAGTACTTC. Protein sequence: CASSLTRGFRGRQQIEQYF.

V is TRBV4-3 and J is TRBJ2-6, with a tentative D call TRBD2 (6 bases). Per the germline V gene, CDR1 is LGHNA and CDR2 is YSLEER. The germline V and J ends were trimmed by 1 base and 0 bases, with 13 bases remaining between them. This CDR3 is 18 amino acids long. CDR3 in amino acids: CASSQVLGTPSGANVLTF. DNA of the CDR3: TGCGCCAGCAGCCAAGTCCTGGGGACTCCCTCTGGGGCCAACGTCCTGACTTTC.

The CDR3 protein is CASSLPPYEQYF. The CDR3 DNA sequence: TGTGCCAGCTCACTTCCCCCTTACGAGCAGTACTTC. The chain joins TRBV18 to TRBJ2-7; D call uncertain. Germline lookup yields CDR1 KGHSH and CDR2 LQKENI. The CDR3 is 12 amino acids. The germline V and J ends were trimmed by 4 bases and 4 bases, with 8 bases remaining between them.

Remarks on this clone: The sample contains more than one DNA sequence encoding this CDR3. V usage is TRBV5-1 and J usage is TRBJ2-2; TRBD1 is a possible D gene (6 bases). CDR1 is SGHRS, CDR2 YFSETQ, per germline. The CDR3 loop spans 15 amino acids. Trimming left V 3 bases short and J 0 bases short, with 9 bases between. The CDR3 DNA follows: TGCGCCAGCAGCTCTGGACAGACGAACACCGGGGAGCTGTTTTTT. This sequence encodes CASSSGQTNTGELFF.

The rearrangement links TRBV6-5 to TRBJ2-7; possible D gene TRBD1, 5 bases. The CDR3 is 15 amino acids. Trimming removed 0 bases from V and 6 bases from J, with 15 bases in between. The germline CDR1 and CDR2 sequences are MNHEY and SVGAGI. CDR3 protein: CASSYSKGRVREQYF. DNA for the CDR3: TGTGCCAGCAGTTACTCGAAGGGCAGGGTGCGCGAGCAGTACTTC.

The rearrangement joins TRBV19 to TRBJ1-5; no definite D call. The ends were cut back, 0 bases at V and 2 bases at J, with 8 bases in the middle. Germline V gene data show CDR1 as LNHDA and CDR2 as SQIVND (reference sequence). The CDR3 covers 15 residues. CDR3 bases: TGTGCCAGTAGTATAGACGGCCCCGGCAATCAGCCCCAGCATTTT. Translating gives CASSIDGPGNQPQHF.

The V gene is TRBV19, the J gene TRBJ2-1; no definite D call. The V gene's germline CDR1 is LNHDA and CDR2 SQIVND (reference sequence). CDR3 length: 13 amino acids. The V gene lost 6 bases and the J gene lost 2 bases, with 8 bases spanning the gap. This CDR3 reads CASSPPTYNEQFF. The DNA of the CDR3 is TGTGCCAGTAGCCCCCCAACCTACAATGAGCAGTTCTTC. Together with reference TRBV19 and TRBJ2-1, the CDR3 gives the full variable domain: DGGITQSPKYLFRKEGQNVTLSCEQNLNHDAMYWYRQDPGQGLRLIYYSQIVNDFQKGDIAEGYSVSREKKESFPLTVTSAQKNPTAFYLCASSPPTYNEQFFGPGTRLTVL.

The V and J genes are TRBV6-5 and TRBJ2-1; TRBD1 agrees at 8 bases. The V gene's germline CDR1 is MNHEY and CDR2 SVGAGI. The CDR3 is made up of 14 amino acids. Trimming took 2 bases from V and 4 from J; bases not matched to a gene: 1. This chain's CDR3 is CASSYRTGYNEQFF. Here the CDR3 DNA reads TGTGCCAGCAGTTACCGGACAGGGTACAATGAGCAGTTCTTC.

The V call is TRBV9, the J call TRBJ2-1, with 11 bases fitting TRBD2. The trim removed 3 bases at V and 4 bases at J, leaving 3 bases unmatched. Germline assignment: CDR1 SGDLS and CDR2 YYNGEE. The CDR3 is 15 residues long. CDR3 residues: CASSDRLAGYNEQFF. Written as DNA, the CDR3 is TGTGCCAGCAGCGACCGACTAGCGGGGTACAATGAGCAGTTCTTC.

V is TRBV7-6 and J is TRBJ1-6, with D tentatively TRBD1 (5 bases). V was clipped by 1 base and J by 3 bases, with 10 bases between them. The CDR3 contains 16 residues. Germline loops: CDR1 SGHVS, CDR2 FNYEAQ. The CDR3 sequence: CASSLVAGFYNSPLHF. The CDR3 DNA sequence: TGTGCCAGCAGCTTAGTCGCAGGGTTCTATAATTCACCCCTCCACTTT.

V gene TRBV11-2 combines with J gene TRBJ2-5; no clear D gene. V was clipped by 2 bases and J by 5 bases, with 9 bases between them. CDR3 length: 13 residues. Germline V CDR1 and CDR2: SGHAT, FQNNGV. CDR3 nucleotides: TGTGCCAGCAGCTTACGGTCCTTGGAGACCCAGTACTTC. Translation gives CASSLRSLETQYF.

This clone was seen a handful of times. This rearrangement joins TRBV7-6 to TRBJ2-7; D unresolved. The CDR3 has 15 residues. Germline values: CDR1 SGHVS, CDR2 FNYEAQ. The V end was cut by 1 base, the J end by 0 bases, with 10 bases between. This CDR3 reads CASSLVSSTSYEQYF. In nucleotides, the CDR3 is TGTGCCAGCAGCTTAGTATCCTCCACCTCCTACGAGCAGTACTTC. The full variable domain, rest sourced from reference TRBV7-6 and TRBJ2-7, is GAGVSQSPRYKVTKRGQDVALRCDPISGHVSLYWYRQALGQGPEFLTYFNYEAQQDKSGLPNDRFSAERPEGSISTLTIQRTEQRDSAMYRCASSLVSSTSYEQYFGPGTRLTVT.

J is TRBJ2-7 and V is TRBV4-3, with D tentatively TRBD2 (6 bases). With 1 base removed from V and 4 bases from J, the gap between germline ends came to 11 bases. The CDR3 is 14 amino acids. Germline V lookup: CDR1 LGHNA, CDR2 YSLEER. CDR3 loop: CASSQVEGTYEQYF. The CDR3 DNA reads TGCGCCAGCAGCCAAGTAGAAGGGACTTACGAGCAGTACTTC.

The J gene is TRBJ2-3, the V gene TRBV6-5; TRBD2 aligns across 7 bases. V was pared by 4 bases and J by 5 bases, with 9 bases of the junction left unmatched. CDR1 is MNHEY, CDR2 SVGAGI, per germline. CDR3 size: 15 residues. CDR3 amino acids: CASSSTGRIGDTQYF. DNA for the CDR3: TGTGCCAGCAGTTCAACCGGGAGGATCGGAGATACGCAGTATTTT.